This T cell receptor beta chain came from a study of cytomegalovirus exposure and HLA in healthy donors. General study points: Follow-up analysis later connected one missense variant in DCLRE1C with trimming of TCR beta V- and J-genes. In a later analysis, most CMV-associated TCR beta chains appeared HLA-restricted.

The PCR was carried out with 60 Vbeta primers and 13 Jbeta primers. Produced via immunoSEQ multiplex PCR; TCRdb's table is partial and in-frame only. The sample has approximately 120,000 clones, roughly 78% seen once; the top ten hold 11%. Per germline, CDR1 MNHEY and CDR2 SMNVEV (reference sequence). Trimming removed 3 bases at V and 7 bases at J, with 10 bases between. This CDR3 is 13 amino acids long. Note on this clone: Antigen: not known. This same CDR3 is encoded by further DNA sequences in the sample.

V gene TRBV27 combines with J gene TRBJ1-5; D uncertain. The receptor's source is a young man in good health and CMV-seropositive. The material sequenced was PBMCs. The CDR3 protein is CASSLAGGQPQHF. The CDR3 coding sequence is TGTGCCAGCAGTTTGGCAGGCGGGCAGCCCCAGCATTTT.